These 27 T cell receptor beta chains were all obtained from the same sample, sequenced in a study of T cell changes during pregnancy in multiple sclerosis. TCRdb keeps only in-frame clones here, not all; method: immunoSEQ multiplex PCR. Of some 80,000 clones in the sample, 90% to 95% were seen once. Material: peripheral blood, obtained in the first trimester of pregnancy. These receptor sequences come from a female donor with multiple sclerosis, enrolled in a pregnancy study.

The chain has TRBV4-2 and TRBJ2-3; 11 bases map to TRBD2. The J segment lost 3 bases and the V segment lost 5 bases, leaving 16 bases of the junction unmatched. CDR3 length: 19 amino acids. Germline V gives CDR1 LGHNA, CDR2 YNFKEQ. The CDR3, as DNA: TGTGCCAGCAGCACTCGTTCCGGGACTAGCGGCAAATTGACAGATACGCAGTATTTT. It translates to CASSTRSGTSGKLTDTQYF.

The chain recombines TRBV30 with TRBJ2-2, with 8 nucleotides matching TRBD1. Germline loops: CDR1 GTSNPN, CDR2 SVGIG (reference sequence). CDR3 length: 14 amino acids. J was trimmed by 0 bases and V by 8 bases; bases with no gene match: 5. CDR3 sequence reads: CARRQGPNTGELFF. In nucleotides, the CDR3 is TGTGCCCGTCGACAGGGGCCGAACACCGGGGAGCTGTTTTTT.

This chain connects TRBV2 to TRBJ1-5; 8 positions match TRBD1. There are 15 residues in the CDR3. The trim removed 8 bases at V and 0 bases at J, leaving 6 bases unmatched. Per germline, CDR1 SNHLY and CDR2 FYNNEI. For the CDR3, the DNA is TGTGCCAGCGACAGGGGTGAGCTTAGCAATCAGCCCCAGCATTTT. This translates into CASDRGELSNQPQHF.

This rearrangement joins TRBV10-3 to TRBJ2-1; 11 bases agree with TRBD1. The J segment lost 5 bases and the V segment lost 2 bases, leaving 2 bases of the junction unmatched. Per germline, CDR1 ENHRY and CDR2 SYGVKD. This CDR3 contains 15 residues. The DNA for the CDR3 is TGTGCCATCAGTGAGGGACAGGGGGCTGACAATGAGCAGTTCTTC. Protein product: CAISEGQGADNEQFF.

CDR3 nucleotides: TGTGCCTGGAGTCCGGGGAGGGCCGGGGCCAACGTCCTGACTTTC. This sequence encodes CAWSPGRAGANVLTF. V usage is TRBV30 and J usage is TRBJ2-6; TRBD2 aligns across 7 bases. Trimming cost V 2 bases and J 4 bases; bases outside gene matches: 5. Germline-derived CDR1 and CDR2 are GTSNPN and SVGIG (reference sequence). The CDR3 runs 15 residues.

The chain is built from TRBV7-9 and TRBJ2-7; 10 nucleotides agree with TRBD1. V was clipped by 5 bases and J by 0 bases; unmatched bases: 13. This CDR3 has 18 amino acids. The germline CDR1 and CDR2 sequences are SEHNR and FQNEAQ (reference sequence). CDR3 bases: TGTGCCAGCAGCCCCCCACCGGGACAGGGGAGGAGCTCCTACGAGCAGTACTTC. Amino acid sequence: CASSPPPGQGRSSYEQYF.

The rearrangement joins TRBV7-8 to TRBJ2-3; TRBD2 matches 9 bases. The trim removed 3 bases at V and 4 bases at J, leaving 8 bases unmatched. Looked up from germline, CDR1 is SGHVS and CDR2 is FQNEAQ. The CDR3 contains 16 residues. The chain's CDR3 is CASSFSAGGLADTQYF. In DNA, the CDR3 is TGTGCCAGCAGCTTCTCGGCGGGAGGGCTCGCAGATACGCAGTATTTT.

The CDR3 sequence is CASSEEQGHLSSEAFF. CDR3 sequence (DNA): TGTGCCAGCAGTGAGGAACAGGGTCATCTTTCATCTGAAGCTTTCTTT. The chain couples TRBV2 to TRBJ1-1; possible D gene TRBD1, 6 bases. Trimming shortened V by 3 bases and J by 6 bases, and 20 bases separated the two germline ends. Germline CDR1 SNHLY, CDR2 FYNNEI. The CDR3 runs to 16 residues.

This chain joins TRBV5-1 and TRBJ2-7; perhaps TRBD2 as D (5 bases). The CDR3 has 14 amino acids. Germline V gene sequence: CDR1 SGHRS, CDR2 YFSETQ. Between the trimmed V and J ends, which lost 4 bases and 4 bases, there was a span of 15 bases. Here the CDR3 DNA reads TGCGCCAGCAGCCCGGGGTTAGCGCGATACGAGCAGTACTTC. It encodes CASSPGLARYEQYF.

The rearrangement joins TRBV19 to TRBJ1-5; TRBD1 matches 7 bases. Germline V lookup: CDR1 LNHDA, CDR2 SQIVND (reference sequence). Trimming at V came to 3 bases and at J to 2 bases, leaving 7 bases not matched to a gene. The CDR3 runs to 16 residues. The CDR3 region is CASSIPPQGGNQPQHF. CDR3 nucleotide sequence: TGTGCCAGTAGTATCCCGCCTCAGGGGGGCAATCAGCCCCAGCATTTT. Combining the CDR3 with reference TRBV19 and TRBJ1-5 gives the whole variable domain DGGITQSPKYLFRKEGQNVTLSCEQNLNHDAMYWYRQDPGQGLRLIYYSQIVNDFQKGDIAEGYSVSREKKESFPLTVTSAQKNPTAFYLCASSIPPQGGNQPQHFGDGTRLSIL.

The V call is TRBV18, the J call TRBJ1-5; a weak D match, TRBD1 (5 bases). The CDR3 runs 18 residues. Germline V gives CDR1 KGHSH, CDR2 LQKENI. Trimming took 2 bases from V and 0 from J, leaving 17 bases between them. CDR3 amino acids: CASSPSGRAEYSNQPQHF. The CDR3 DNA reads as TGTGCCAGCTCACCATCCGGCAGGGCAGAGTATAGCAATCAGCCCCAGCATTTT.

The chain links TRBV11-1 to TRBJ2-5, with 7 bases fitting TRBD2. V was pared by 1 base and J by 5 bases, with 4 bases of the junction left unmatched. The CDR3 spans 14 residues. CDR1 and CDR2 from the germline V gene are SGHAT and FQDESV (reference sequence). The CDR3: CASSLDSGQETQYF. In DNA form, the CDR3 reads TGTGCCAGCAGCTTAGATAGCGGGCAGGAGACCCAGTACTTC.

The V call is TRBV5-1, the J call TRBJ1-2; TRBD1 might be the D (5 bases). V lost 0 bases and J 4 bases, leaving 13 bases between the germline ends. This CDR3 spans 15 amino acids. Looked up from germline, CDR1 is SGHRS and CDR2 is YFSETQ. The CDR3 nucleotides read TGCGCCAGCAGCTTGGGGGTCAGGGATGGCTATGGCTACACCTTC. Amino acids: CASSLGVRDGYGYTF.

The chain joins TRBV5-1 to TRBJ2-1; no definite D call. The germline V gene has CDR1 SGHRS and CDR2 YFSETQ. Trimming pared 6 bases from V and 1 base from J, leaving 5 bases between. This CDR3 contains 12 residues. CDR3 coding DNA: TGCGCCAGCAAACGGTCCTACAATGAGCAGTTCTTC. Protein sequence: CASKRSYNEQFF.

This chain links TRBV11-3 with TRBJ1-2; 8 nucleotides align to TRBD1. Germline-derived CDR1 and CDR2 are SGHNT and YENEEA. CDR3 size: 14 residues. V lost 5 bases, J lost 3 bases, and 5 bases stayed unmatched. The CDR3 loop reads CASSPPGGYYGYTF. The CDR3 DNA is TGTGCCAGCAGCCCACCAGGGGGCTACTATGGCTACACCTTC. Full variable domain (remainder filled in from reference TRBV11-3 and TRBJ1-2): EAGVVQSPRYKIIEKKQPVAFWCNPISGHNTLYWYLQNLGQGPELLIRYENEEAVDDSQLPKDRFSAERLKGVDSTLKIQPAELGDSAVYLCASSPPGGYYGYTFGSGTRLTVV.

J is TRBJ1-2 and V is TRBV9; D ambiguous. The CDR3 consists of 13 residues. The germline gives CDR1 SGDLS, CDR2 YYNGEE. V was clipped by 0 bases and J by 7 bases, with 10 bases between them. Written as DNA, the CDR3 is TGTGCCAGCAGCGTAGTCGATGGCGGTGGCTACACCTTC. Protein product: CASSVVDGGGYTF. Full variable domain (outside the CDR3, taken from reference TRBV9 and TRBJ1-2): DSGVTQTPKHLITATGQRVTLRCSPRSGDLSVYWYQQSLDQGLQFLIQYYNGEERAKGNILERFSAQQFPDLHSELNLSSLELGDSALYFCASSVVDGGGYTFGSGTRLTVV.

This chain connects TRBV5-1 to TRBJ2-1; 9 nucleotides match TRBD2. The length of the CDR3 is 15 residues. The germline CDR1 and CDR2 sequences are SGHRS and YFSETQ. Trimming cost V 2 bases and J 3 bases; bases outside gene matches: 3. The CDR3: CASSFETSGYNEQFF. As DNA, the CDR3 is TGCGCCAGCAGCTTCGAGACTAGCGGCTACAATGAGCAGTTCTTC.

This sequence joins TRBV5-4 and TRBJ2-7; perhaps TRBD1 as D (5 bases). The CDR3 covers 12 residues. Germline loops: CDR1 SGHNT, CDR2 YYREEE (reference sequence). The V end lost 9 bases, the J end lost 0 bases, and 10 bases lay between the germline ends. Written as DNA, the CDR3 is TGTGCCACAGGGAAGCACTCCTACGAGCAGTACTTC. Amino acids: CATGKHSYEQYF.

V and J are TRBV23-1 and TRBJ1-2; D might be TRBD1 (5 bases). TRBV23-1 has ORF status, its function being uncertain. V was clipped by 2 bases and J by 4 bases, with 17 bases between them. The CDR3 length is 16 residues. The CDR3 DNA reads TGCGCCAGCAGTCAACCCCCAGCAGGGTGGACCTATGGCTACACCTTC. Translation gives CASSQPPAGWTYGYTF.

The chain uses TRBV6-5 and TRBJ2-7; perhaps TRBD2 as D (6 bases). The germline V and J ends were trimmed by 5 bases and 0 bases, with 14 bases remaining between them. CDR1 and CDR2 (germline): MNHEY, SVGAGI. The CDR3 spans 15 residues. In DNA, the CDR3 is TGTGCCAGCAGTCCGGGACCGGGAGCCTCCTACGAGCAGTACTTC. Translating it yields CASSPGPGASYEQYF.

This chain uses TRBV28 with TRBJ1-4, with TRBD1 as a possible D gene (6 bases). CDR3 length: 13 residues. CDR1 and CDR2 (germline): MDHEN, SYDVKM. The V gene lost 5 bases and the J gene lost 11 bases, with 15 bases spanning the gap. The CDR3: CASSPLDSGKLFF. CDR3 DNA sequence: TGTGCCAGCAGTCCCCTGGACAGTGGGAAACTGTTTTTT. Filled out from reference TRBV28 and TRBJ1-4, the complete variable domain reads DVKVTQSSRYLVKRTGEKVFLECVQDMDHENMFWYRQDPGLGLRLIYFSYDVKMKEKGDIPEGYSVSREKKERFSLILESASTNQTSMYLCASSPLDSGKLFFGSGTQLSVL.

This clone came up once. V usage is TRBV7-9 and J usage is TRBJ2-3, with TRBD2 matching over 14 bases. Unmatched junction bases numbered 8, after V lost 5 bases and J lost 7 bases. Germline values: CDR1 SEHNR, CDR2 FQNEAQ (reference sequence). The CDR3 has 16 residues. The CDR3: CASSRGLAGAPYTQYF. The DNA for the CDR3 is TGTGCCAGCAGCAGGGGACTAGCGGGAGCCCCGTATACGCAGTATTTT.

The rearrangement joins TRBV5-6 to TRBJ2-2; 10 bases are shared with TRBD2. The V segment lost 4 bases and the J segment 5 bases; nucleotides outside the gene matches: 11. The CDR3 is made up of 17 amino acids. Germline V gene lookup returns CDR1 SGHDT and CDR2 YYEEEE. For the CDR3, the DNA is TGTGCCAGCAGCCTCAAAGCGGGAGGGCCGCGGACCGGGGAGCTGTTTTTT. It specifies CASSLKAGGPRTGELFF.

The rearrangement links TRBV28 to TRBJ1-3; D might be TRBD1 (6 bases). V was trimmed by 1 base and J by 4 bases, leaving 17 bases between them. Germline CDR1 and CDR2: MDHEN and SYDVKM. The CDR3 sequence is 17 residues long. The CDR3 DNA is TGTGCCAGCAGTTTATTCCCCCAGGGGCTTGGGGGAAACACCATATATTTT. As protein: CASSLFPQGLGGNTIYF.

V gene TRBV9 combines with J gene TRBJ2-3; 13 bases agree with TRBD2. Germline CDR1 is SGDLS and CDR2 is YYNGEE. The CDR3 length is 17 residues. J gave up 7 bases and V 0 bases, and 8 bases lay outside the gene matches. CDR3 nucleotide sequence: TGTGCCAGCAGCGTAGGACTAGCGGGGGGCCTCCTTAATACGCAGTATTTT. Its translation: CASSVGLAGGLLNTQYF.

V is TRBV19 and J is TRBJ1-1, with TRBD1 as a possible D gene (6 bases). Per germline, CDR1 LNHDA and CDR2 SQIVND (reference sequence). The CDR3 extends over 16 amino acids. V dropped 5 bases and J dropped 1 base, with 17 bases sitting between them. CDR3 sequence reads: CASSLGQFSWNTEAFF. In DNA form, the CDR3 reads TGTGCCAGTAGTTTAGGACAGTTCTCTTGGAACACTGAAGCTTTCTTT.

The CDR3: CASSVRDLRSTDTQYF. The CDR3 DNA follows: TGTGCCAGCAGCGTCCGAGATCTGCGCAGCACAGATACGCAGTATTTT. J is TRBJ2-3 and V is TRBV11-1; D gene unclear. There are 16 residues in the CDR3. Germline V CDR1 and CDR2: SGHAT, FQDESV (reference sequence). Trimming took off 5 bases at V and 0 bases at J, with 15 bases between the two ends.